These T cell receptor beta chains were read from a single sample in a study of cytomegalovirus exposure and HLA in healthy donors. Measured with immunoSEQ multiplex PCR; TCRdb has only the in-frame clones, and not every one. The sample contains about 150,000 clones, 75% to 80% of which appear only once. Sequenced: PBMCs. These receptors all stem from a male donor in good health and CMV-seronegative. Each CDR3 is given with its conserved first and last residue. D genes are given only for firm matches. Part of the rows lack a size; the others show once, few, many or a class for expanded clones.

>TRBD1|TRBJ1-6|14|TRBV15|NA
TGTGCCACCAGCGGACAGGGGGCGCATTCACCCCTCCACTTT
CATSGQGAHSPLHF
>TRBD2|TRBJ2-3|14|TRBV30|NA
TGTGCCTGGCGGATGGGACTACAATCGGATACGCAGTATTTT
CAWRMGLQSDTQYF
>TRBD2|TRBJ2-7|18|TRBV7-9|NA
TGTGCCAGCAGCGTCGGACTAGCGGGAGACGTTAGTTCCTACGAGCAGTACTTC
CASSVGLAGDVSSYEQYF
>TRBD2|TRBJ2-5|15|TRBV7-2|NA
TGTGCCAGCAGCTCGGGACTAGCGAGCCAAGAGACCCAGTACTTC
CASSSGLASQETQYF
>NA|TRBJ1-5|15|TRBV27|once
TGTGCCAGCAGTTCGCAAGGACAAATCAATCAGCCCCAGCATTTT
CASSSQGQINQPQHF
>NA|TRBJ1-2|11|TRBV6-5|NA
TGTGCCAGCAGTTGGGGCCGGGGCTACACCTTC
CASSWGRGYTF
>TRBD2|TRBJ2-3|17|TRBV7-9|few
TGTGCCAGCAGCCCCCCCCGCGGGAGGCAAAGCACAGATACGCAGTATTTT
CASSPPRGRQSTDTQYF
>NA|TRBJ1-1|13|TRBV7-6|NA
TGTGCCAGCAGCTTTAATTTGAACACTGAAGCTTTCTTT
CASSFNLNTEAFF
>TRBD1|TRBJ2-5|16|TRBV4-1|NA
TGCGCCAGCAGCCAAGGGGGACAGGCGACCCAAGAGACCCAGTACTTC
CASSQGGQATQETQYF
>TRBD1|TRBJ1-5|15|TRBV9|few
TGTGCCAGCAGCGTTGGACAGGGCGGCAATCAGCCCCAGCATTTT
CASSVGQGGNQPQHF
>TRBD1|TRBJ1-2|13|TRBV7-9|NA
TGTTCCAGCAGCAGGGACAGGGTCTCTGGCTACACCTTC
CSSSRDRVSGYTF
>TRBD2|TRBJ2-1|16|TRBV7-6|NA
TGTGCCAGCACCGGGGGGGCTAGCGACCCCTACAATGAGCAGTTCTTC
CASTGGASDPYNEQFF
>NA|TRBJ1-2|12|TRBV2|NA
TGTGCCAGCAATGCGGGGGAGTCTGGCTACACCTTC
CASNAGESGYTF
>NA|TRBJ1-1|15|TRBV18|NA
TGTGCCAGCTCCCTCATCCCCATAGAGAACACTGAAGCTTTCTTT
CASSLIPIENTEAFF
>TRBD2|TRBJ2-3|18|TRBV7-2|NA
TGTGCCAGCAGCTTTAGTCCGCCTAGCGGGTCGATTTCAGATACGCAGTATTTT
CASSFSPPSGSISDTQYF
>NA|TRBJ1-5|16|TRBV5-1|NA
TGCGCCAGCAGTGTAGGGGCGACTGATAGCAATCAGCCCCAGCATTTT
CASSVGATDSNQPQHF
>NA|TRBJ1-1|16|TRBV27|NA
TGTGCCAGCAGTTTTGGGACAAATCTCGGGAACACTGAAGCTTTCTTT
CASSFGTNLGNTEAFF
>NA|TRBJ2-1|16|TRBV1|NA
TGCACCAGCAGACATACTAGAGGAGGGGCCTACAATGAGCAGTTCTTC
CTSRHTRGGAYNEQFF
>TRBD1|TRBJ1-1|13|TRBV10-3|few
TGTGCCATCAGGGCGACAGGGGCCACTGAAGCTTTCTTT
CAIRATGATEAFF
>TRBD1|TRBJ1-4|15|TRBV5-4|once
TGTGCCAGCAGCACAGGACAGGTGATGAATGAAAAACTGTTTTTT
CASSTGQVMNEKLFF
>NA|TRBJ1-1|15|TRBV19|NA
TGTGCCAGTAGGGAGGGGCCCCAATTGAACACTGAAGCTTTCTTT
CASREGPQLNTEAFF
>NA|TRBJ2-3|16|TRBV29-1|once
TGCAGCGTTGTCTCGGGGAATATGTGGGGCACAGATACGCAGTATTTT
CSVVSGNMWGTDTQYF
>NA|TRBJ1-1|13|TRBV7-3|NA
TGTGCCAGCAGCCCAGACAGGAGGACTGAAGCTTTCTTT
CASSPDRRTEAFF